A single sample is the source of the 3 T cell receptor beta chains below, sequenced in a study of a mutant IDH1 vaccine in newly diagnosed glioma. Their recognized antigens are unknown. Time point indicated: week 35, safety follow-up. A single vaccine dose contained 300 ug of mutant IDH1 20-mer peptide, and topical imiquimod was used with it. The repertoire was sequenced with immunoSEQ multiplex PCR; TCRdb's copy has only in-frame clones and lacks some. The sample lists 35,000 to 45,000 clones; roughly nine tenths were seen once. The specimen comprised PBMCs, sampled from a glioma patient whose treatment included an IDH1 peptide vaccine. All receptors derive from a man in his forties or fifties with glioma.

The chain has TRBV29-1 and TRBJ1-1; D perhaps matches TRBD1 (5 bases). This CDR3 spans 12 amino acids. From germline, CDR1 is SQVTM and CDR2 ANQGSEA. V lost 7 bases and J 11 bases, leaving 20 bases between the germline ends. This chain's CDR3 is CSAESGGKSAFF. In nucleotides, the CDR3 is TGCAGCGCCGAAAGTGGGGGGAAGTCGGCTTTCTTT.

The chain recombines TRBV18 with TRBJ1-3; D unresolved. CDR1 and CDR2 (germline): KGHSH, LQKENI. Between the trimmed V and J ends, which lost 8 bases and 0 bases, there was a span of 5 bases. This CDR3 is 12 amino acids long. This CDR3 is CASEASGNTIYF. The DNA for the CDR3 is TGTGCCAGCGAAGCCTCTGGAAACACCATATATTTT.

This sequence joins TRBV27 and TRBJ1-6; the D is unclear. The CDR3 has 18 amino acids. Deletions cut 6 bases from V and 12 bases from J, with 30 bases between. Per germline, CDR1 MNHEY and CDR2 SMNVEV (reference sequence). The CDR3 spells CASRVLAFPDGLGKPLHF. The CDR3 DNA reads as TGTGCCAGCAGGGTATTGGCTTTCCCGGACGGACTTGGGAAACCCCTCCACTTT.